This passage covers 2 T cell receptor beta chains from one sample sequenced in a study of T cells in Graves' hyperthyroidism and ophthalmopathy. It was RNA transcripts that yielded the amplified TCR beta CDR3 regions. The TCR CDR3 was amplified in a first-round RT-PCR using the HTBI primer set. TCRdb recomputed calls from the multiplex PCR reads with MiXCR, one row per CDR3 protein. Among around 620,000 distinct CDR3 sequences listed, about 45% were seen once. The sequencing sample was made of peripheral blood or thyroid tissue (not recorded which). The source is an adult woman with Graves' disease, either hyperthyroidism or ophthalmopathy (not recorded which).

The chain employs TRBV20-1 and TRBJ2-3; D is possibly TRBD1 or TRBD2 (6 bases each). Germline CDR1 DFQATT, CDR2 SNEGSKA (reference sequence). Trimming cost V 0 bases and J 4 bases, with 14 bases left between them. This CDR3 has 15 amino acids. CDR3 bases: TGCAGTGCTAGAGATGGGGGCGGGACGGCAGATACGCAGTATTTT. Its protein is CSARDGGGTADTQYF.

There are many counts of this clonotype. The rearrangement joins TRBV15 to TRBJ1-2; D ambiguous. The CDR3 sequence is 13 residues long. Per germline, CDR1 LNHNV and CDR2 YYDKDF (reference sequence). V lost 1 base and J lost 7, with 10 bases in between. The DNA for the CDR3 is TGTGCCACCAGCAGAGCTGGGCTCGGTGGCTACACCTTC. Translated, it gives CATSRAGLGGYTF. Combining the CDR3 with reference TRBV15 and TRBJ1-2 gives the whole variable domain DAMVIQNPRYQVTQFGKPVTLSCSQTLNHNVMYWYQQKSSQAPKLLFHYYDKDFNNEADTPDNFQSRRPNTSFCFLDIRSPGLGDTAMYLCATSRAGLGGYTFGSGTRLTVV.